The 18 T cell receptor beta chains presented below share a single source sample, sequenced in a study of sequential checkpoint blockade in melanoma. Treatment given: randomized to nivolumab then ipilimumab (arm A) or the reverse (arm B). Libraries were prepared by immunoSEQ multiplex PCR; TCRdb keeps only in-frame clonotypes and omits some of them. The sample has thousands of clones; 24% are singletons. The sample consisted of tumor tissue (inferred from file names), taken from a patient given nivolumab and ipilimumab in sequence. These receptors all come from a human donor with melanoma.

The V and J genes are TRBV30 and TRBJ2-3; D is undetermined. The length of the CDR3 is 12 residues. The germline V gene has CDR1 GTSNPN and CDR2 SVGIG (reference sequence). With 4 bases removed from V and 5 bases from J, the gap between germline ends came to 10 bases. The CDR3 DNA reads TGTGCCTGGACCGAGGCCCGAGATACGCAGTATTTT. This translates into CAWTEARDTQYF.

This clone has ten or more counts. The chain uses TRBV6-8 and TRBJ2-7; D is perhaps TRBD1 (7 bases). The V gene's germline CDR1 is MNHGY and CDR2 SAAAGT. The CDR3 has 14 amino acids. Trimming stripped 10 bases from V and 2 bases from J, with 18 bases between. The CDR3: CATQNRGGAYEQYF. CDR3 sequence (DNA): TGTGCCACCCAAAACAGGGGAGGCGCCTACGAGCAGTACTTC.

The sample holds many counts of this clone. V and J are TRBV11-3 and TRBJ2-3; 9 nucleotides agree with TRBD1. The germline gives CDR1 SGHNT, CDR2 YENEEA. CDR3 length equals 15 residues. The V gene end was trimmed by 3 bases and the J gene end by 0 bases; junction bases not matched to a gene: 1. The CDR3 DNA sequence: TGTGCCAGCAGCTTGACAGGGGGGAGCACAGATACGCAGTATTTT. Protein product: CASSLTGGSTDTQYF.

This clone has only a few counts. The J gene is TRBJ2-5, the V gene TRBV11-3, with 9 bases matching TRBD1. This CDR3 has 14 residues. The V segment lost 5 bases and the J segment 4 bases; nucleotides outside the gene matches: 5. The germline CDR1 and CDR2 sequences are SGHNT and YENEEA. CDR3 bases: TGTGCCAGCAGCCACACAGGGGGCGGAGAGACCCAGTACTTC. It translates to CASSHTGGGETQYF.

This clone was recorded at least ten times. This CDR3 reads CASSLGSLKDTEAFF. CDR3 in DNA: TGTGCCAGCAGCTTGGGATCTTTAAAGGACACTGAAGCTTTCTTT. The V and J genes are TRBV11-3 and TRBJ1-1, with no clear D. CDR1 is SGHNT and CDR2 is YENEEA in the germline V gene. V lost 3 bases, J lost 3 bases, and 14 bases lay in between. CDR3 length equals 15 residues.

This clone was detected ten times or more. The chain links TRBV11-3 to TRBJ2-3; possible D gene TRBD1, 6 bases. V lost 4 bases to trimming and J lost 2 bases, with 16 bases between them. The CDR3 length is 16 residues. CDR1 SGHNT and CDR2 YENEEA come from the germline V gene. DNA for the CDR3: TGTGCCAGCAGCTCCGGACAGAGTCGAAACACAGATACGCAGTATTTT. It encodes CASSSGQSRNTDTQYF.

V is TRBV9 and J is TRBJ1-2, with 7 bases matching TRBD1. The CDR3 sequence is 14 residues long. Germline values: CDR1 SGDLS, CDR2 YYNGEE. V shed 3 bases, J shed 5 bases, and the junction held 7 bases outside the gene matches. The CDR3 region has the DNA TGTGCCAGCAGCGGAGGGGGCTTCGGGTATGGCTACACCTTC. Its protein is CASSGGGFGYGYTF.

The chain employs TRBV28 and TRBJ1-1, with 7 bases identical to TRBD1. V shed 3 bases, J shed 6 bases, and the junction held 13 bases outside the gene matches. The CDR3 is 16 residues long. Germline lookup yields CDR1 MDHEN and CDR2 SYDVKM. CDR3 protein: CASSFIGNRGGAEAFF. The CDR3, as DNA: TGTGCCAGCAGTTTTATAGGGAACAGGGGTGGGGCTGAAGCTTTCTTT.

This clone was seen only a few times. V is TRBV30 and J is TRBJ2-1, with TRBD2 matching over 8 bases. Germline V lookup: CDR1 GTSNPN, CDR2 SVGIG (reference sequence). The CDR3 length is 13 residues. Trimming removed 4 bases from V and 12 bases from J; junction bases left unmatched: 11. CDR3 loop: CAWNFGSGGRQFF. The CDR3, as DNA: TGTGCCTGGAATTTTGGATCGGGGGGGCGGCAGTTCTTC.

As regards this clone: Without the conserved terminal phenylalanine or tryptophan, this CDR3 likely stems from a read error. No DNA is shown, since the ends of the CDR3 on it are uncertain; the CDR3 is the one TCRdb lists. The chain has TRBV10-2 and TRBJ2-7; the D call TRBD2 from the table was never checked on the DNA. Germline lookup yields CDR1 WSHSY and CDR2 SAAADI. The CDR3 is 12 amino acids long, termini counted. The CDR3 spells CASSDGGGPLYA.

About this clone itself: The identical CDR3 is also encoded by other nucleotide sequences in the sample. The V gene is TRBV18, the J gene TRBJ1-4; a possible D gene is TRBD1 (5 bases). The length of the CDR3 is 13 residues. The V end lost 4 bases, the J end lost 8 bases, and 11 bases lay between the germline ends. The germline V gene has CDR1 KGHSH and CDR2 LQKENI. In nucleotides, the CDR3 is TGTGCCAGCTCACGACGGGACGGCGAAAAACTGTTTTTT. It encodes CASSRRDGEKLFF.

This clone appeared a few times. V gene TRBV18 combines with J gene TRBJ1-4; D ambiguous. CDR1 KGHSH and CDR2 LQKENI come from the germline V gene. V shed 5 bases and J shed 0 bases, with 16 bases lying between them. This CDR3 has 17 amino acids. The CDR3: CASSSFEDTATNEKLFF. CDR3 DNA: TGTGCCAGCTCAAGCTTCGAAGACACTGCAACTAATGAAAAACTGTTTTTT.

The V gene is TRBV18, the J gene TRBJ2-3, with D possibly TRBD2 on 6 matching bases. V was pared by 4 bases and J by 0 bases, with 11 bases between. Germline loops: CDR1 KGHSH, CDR2 LQKENI. The CDR3 spans 15 residues. CDR3 amino acids: CASSLVGTSTDTQYF. In DNA form, the CDR3 reads TGTGCCAGCTCACTAGTCGGGACTAGCACAGATACGCAGTATTTT.

Only a few counts were recorded for this clone. The V and J genes are TRBV9 and TRBJ1-6; D is perhaps TRBD1 (5 bases). The CDR3 is 15 amino acids. In germline, CDR1 is SGDLS, CDR2 YYNGEE. Trimming cost V 0 bases and J 5 bases, with 9 bases left between them. This chain's CDR3 is CASSVAMTDNSPLHF. The CDR3 DNA sequence: TGTGCCAGCAGCGTAGCCATGACAGATAATTCACCCCTCCACTTT. Full variable domain (remainder filled in from reference TRBV9 and TRBJ1-6): DSGVTQTPKHLITATGQRVTLRCSPRSGDLSVYWYQQSLDQGLQFLIQYYNGEERAKGNILERFSAQQFPDLHSELNLSSLELGDSALYFCASSVAMTDNSPLHFGNGTRLTVT.

This clone was detected ten times or more. The chain is built from TRBV4-1 and TRBJ1-1; D is uncertain. The CDR3 totals 15 residues. Trimming took off 4 bases at V and 0 bases at J, with 12 bases between the two ends. CDR1 MGHRA and CDR2 YSYEKL come from the germline V gene. CDR3 sequence (DNA): TGCGCCAGCAGCCCCAGAGAAGATATGAACACTGAAGCTTTCTTT. Protein: CASSPREDMNTEAFF.

CDR3 amino acids: CASTHYRDIMNTGELFF. In DNA, the CDR3 is TGTGCCAGCACCCACTACCGGGACATAATGAACACCGGGGAGCTGTTTTTT. The V call is TRBV6-8, the J call TRBJ2-2; a possible D gene is TRBD1 (6 bases). This CDR3 contains 17 residues. The V and J ends lost 7 bases and 1 base respectively, with 19 bases between them. The germline CDR1 and CDR2 sequences are MNHGY and SAAAGT.

This clone showed up just a few times. This rearrangement joins TRBV6-8 to TRBJ2-6, with 7 bases matching TRBD1. CDR1 and CDR2 from the germline V gene are MNHGY and SAAAGT. Trimming removed 6 bases from V and 0 bases from J; junction bases left unmatched: 2. The CDR3 is made up of 15 amino acids. This chain's CDR3 is CASRAGGSGANVLTF. The CDR3 bases are TGTGCCAGCAGAGCAGGGGGCTCTGGGGCCAACGTCCTGACTTTC.

This clone was found a few times. The chain carries TRBV11-3 and TRBJ1-2, with 7 nucleotides matching TRBD1. Trimming removed 6 bases from V and 0 bases from J; junction bases left unmatched: 4. The CDR3 contains 14 residues. Germline CDR1 and CDR2: SGHNT and YENEEA. The CDR3, as DNA: TGTGCCAGCAGACCAGGGGGTACTAACTATGGCTACACCTTC. It codes for CASRPGGTNYGYTF.